This T cell receptor beta chain was documented in a study of identical twins. Deletions cut 5 bases from V and 6 bases from J, with 19 bases between. The CDR3 contains 15 residues. Germline CDR1 is MNHNS and CDR2 is SASEGT. Unique molecular identifiers were present on the cDNA, which also gained a universal primer site by template switching. TCRdb processed the 5' RACE reads anew with MiXCR; each CDR3 protein has one entry. This table has approximately 690,000 distinct CDR3 sequences, around 6% appearing once. This chain links TRBV6-1 with TRBJ1-1, with a possible D match to TRBD1 (6 bases). Input material: naive T cells sorted from blood. The receptor was isolated from a man aged 18-30 years in good health. CDR3 in amino acids: CASSPQTGPGSEAFF. The CDR3 DNA is TGTGCCAGCAGTCCACAGACAGGCCCCGGCTCTGAAGCTTTCTTT.